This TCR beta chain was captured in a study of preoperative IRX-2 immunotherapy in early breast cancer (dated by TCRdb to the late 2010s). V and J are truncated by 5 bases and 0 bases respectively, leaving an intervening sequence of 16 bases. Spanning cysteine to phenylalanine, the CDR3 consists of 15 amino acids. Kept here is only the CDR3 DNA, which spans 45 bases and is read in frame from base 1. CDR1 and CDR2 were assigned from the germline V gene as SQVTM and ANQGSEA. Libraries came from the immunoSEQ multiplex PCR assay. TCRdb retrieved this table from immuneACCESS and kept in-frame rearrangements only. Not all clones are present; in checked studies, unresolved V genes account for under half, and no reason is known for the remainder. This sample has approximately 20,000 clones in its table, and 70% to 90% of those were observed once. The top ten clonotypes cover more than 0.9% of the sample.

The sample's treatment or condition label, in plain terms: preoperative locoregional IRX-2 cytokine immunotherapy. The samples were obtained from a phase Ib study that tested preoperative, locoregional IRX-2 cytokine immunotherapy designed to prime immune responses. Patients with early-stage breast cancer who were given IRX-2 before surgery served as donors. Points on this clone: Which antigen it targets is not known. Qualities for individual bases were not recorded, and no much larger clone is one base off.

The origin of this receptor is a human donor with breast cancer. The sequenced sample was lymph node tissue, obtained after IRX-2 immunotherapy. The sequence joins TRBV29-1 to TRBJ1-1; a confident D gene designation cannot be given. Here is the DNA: TGCAGCGTTCAACTCGGATGGGGTATGAACACTGAAGCTTTCTTT. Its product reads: CSVQLGWGMNTEAFF.